This T cell receptor (beta chain) was identified in a study of molecular identifiers for immune sequencing clone quantification. Germline CDR1 reads LGHNA; CDR2 reads YSLEER. This CDR3 region has 15 residues. Trimming shortened V by 4 bases and J by 6 bases, and 15 bases separated the two germline ends. As regards this clonotype: Its antigen is as yet unknown.

Listed TCR primers and previously described methods were used for bulk TCR libraries. MiXCR was run by TCRdb on the PCR reads, yielding one entry per CDR3 protein. The table has nearly 650,000 distinct CDR3 sequences, 25% seen once. General study points: Sharing of a barcode by identical TCR molecules could cause highly expanded clone sizes to be underestimated. Naive cells had under 1% of molecules in clones above 20 RNA copies, effectors over 99%.

CD8+CD4-CCR7+CD45RA+ cells were sorted as naive CD8 T cells. The specimen sequenced was naive CD8+ T cells from blood, with Jurkat cell RNA spiked in. The subset: FACS-sorted CD8+CD4-CCR7+CD45RA+ naive T cells. The origin of this receptor is a human donor in good health. Some libraries in this study had Jurkat cell RNA spiked in. The V and J genes are TRBV4-3 and TRBJ2-2; a weak D match, TRBD1 (5 bases). The DNA for the CDR3 is TGCGCCAGCAGCCTCGGGCCAGGGATGGCCGGGGAGCTGTTTTTT. It codes for CASSLGPGMAGELFF.